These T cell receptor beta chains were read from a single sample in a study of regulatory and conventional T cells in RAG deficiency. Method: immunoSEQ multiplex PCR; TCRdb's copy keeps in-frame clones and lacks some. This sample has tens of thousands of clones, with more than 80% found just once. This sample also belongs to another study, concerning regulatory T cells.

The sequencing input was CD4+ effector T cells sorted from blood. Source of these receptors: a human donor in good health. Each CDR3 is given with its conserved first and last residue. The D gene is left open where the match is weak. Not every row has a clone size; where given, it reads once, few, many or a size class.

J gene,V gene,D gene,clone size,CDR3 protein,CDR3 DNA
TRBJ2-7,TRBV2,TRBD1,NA,CASSGGQGAGEQYF,TGTGCCAGCAGTGGAGGACAGGGGGCGGGCGAGCAGTACTTC
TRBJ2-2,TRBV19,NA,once,CASSLRNTGELFF,TGTGCCAGTAGTTTGCGGAACACCGGGGAGCTGTTTTTT
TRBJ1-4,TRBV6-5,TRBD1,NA,CASSQGQTNEKLFF,TGTGCCAGCAGCCAGGGACAGACTAATGAAAAACTGTTTTTT
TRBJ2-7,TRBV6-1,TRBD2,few,CASSWTSEQYF,TGTGCCAGTAGTTGGACTAGCGAGCAGTACTTC
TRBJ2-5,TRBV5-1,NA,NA,CASSLTLGLQETQYF,TGCGCCAGCAGCTTAACCTTAGGGCTCCAAGAGACCCAGTACTTC
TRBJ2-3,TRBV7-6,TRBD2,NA,CASSDSGGLDTQYF,TGTGCCAGCAGCGATAGCGGGGGGCTGGATACGCAGTATTTT
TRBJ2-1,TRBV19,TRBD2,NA,CASTKGRLAGGEQFF,TGTGCCAGTACCAAAGGGAGGCTAGCGGGAGGCGAGCAGTTCTTC
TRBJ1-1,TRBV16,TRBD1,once,CASSQRDRGTEAFF,TGTGCCAGCAGCCAACGGGACAGGGGAACTGAAGCTTTCTTT
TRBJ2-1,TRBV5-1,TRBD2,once,CASSLAKLAGVTYNEQFF,TGCGCCAGCAGCTTGGCCAAGCTAGCGGGAGTAACTTACAATGAGCAGTTCTTC
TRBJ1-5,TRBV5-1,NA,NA,CASSSDNGNQPQHF,TGCGCCAGCAGCTCTGACAACGGCAATCAGCCCCAGCATTTT
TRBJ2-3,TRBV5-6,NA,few,CASSSSDLQGLGSPSQYF,TGTGCCAGCAGTTCGTCAGATCTCCAGGGCCTAGGATCCCCTTCGCAGTATTTT
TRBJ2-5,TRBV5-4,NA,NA,CASSLGPQETQYF,TGTGCCAGCAGCTTGGGGCCCCAAGAGACCCAGTACTTC
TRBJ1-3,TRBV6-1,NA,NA,CATSGPSPNTIYF,TGTGCCACCTCCGGACCGTCTCCGAACACCATATATTTT
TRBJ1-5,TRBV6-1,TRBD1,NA,CASRGGQASNQPQHF,TGTGCCAGCAGAGGAGGACAGGCGAGCAATCAGCCCCAGCATTTT
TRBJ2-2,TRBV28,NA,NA,CASSTWAFPNTGELFF,TGTGCCAGCAGCACTTGGGCCTTCCCGAACACCGGGGAGCTGTTTTTT
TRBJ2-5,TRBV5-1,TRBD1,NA,CASSSGQGFKETQYF,TGCGCCAGCAGCTCGGGACAGGGCTTTAAAGAGACCCAGTACTTC
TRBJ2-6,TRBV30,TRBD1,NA,CAWSLWGTGGSGANVLTF,TGTGCCTGGAGCCTCTGGGGGACAGGGGGTTCTGGGGCCAACGTCCTGACTTTC